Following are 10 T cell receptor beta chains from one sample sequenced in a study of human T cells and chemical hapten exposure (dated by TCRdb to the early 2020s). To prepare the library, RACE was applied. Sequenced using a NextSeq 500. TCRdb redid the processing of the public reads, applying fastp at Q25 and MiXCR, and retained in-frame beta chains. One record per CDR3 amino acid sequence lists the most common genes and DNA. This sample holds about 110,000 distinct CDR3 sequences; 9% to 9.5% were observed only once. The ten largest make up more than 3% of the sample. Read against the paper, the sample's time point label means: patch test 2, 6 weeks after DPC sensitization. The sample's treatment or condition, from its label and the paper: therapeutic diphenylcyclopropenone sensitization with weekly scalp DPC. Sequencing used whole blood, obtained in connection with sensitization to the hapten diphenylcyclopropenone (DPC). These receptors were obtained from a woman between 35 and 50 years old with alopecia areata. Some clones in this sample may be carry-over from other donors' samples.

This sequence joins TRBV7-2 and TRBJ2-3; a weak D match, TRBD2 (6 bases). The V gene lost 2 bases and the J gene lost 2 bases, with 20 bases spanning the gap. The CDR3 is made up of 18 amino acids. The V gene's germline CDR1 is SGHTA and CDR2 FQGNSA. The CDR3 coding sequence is TGTGCCAGCAGCTTAATGGTGGGGGGACCTCTGCCCACAGATACGCAGTATTTT. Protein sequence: CASSLMVGGPLPTDTQYF.

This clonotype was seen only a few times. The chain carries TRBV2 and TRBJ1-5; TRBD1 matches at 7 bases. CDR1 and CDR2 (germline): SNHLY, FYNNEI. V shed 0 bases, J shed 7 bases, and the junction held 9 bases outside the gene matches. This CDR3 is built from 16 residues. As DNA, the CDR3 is TGTGCCAGCAGTGAAGCGGCAGGCGACAGGGCACAGCCCCAGCATTTT. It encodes CASSEAAGDRAQPQHF.

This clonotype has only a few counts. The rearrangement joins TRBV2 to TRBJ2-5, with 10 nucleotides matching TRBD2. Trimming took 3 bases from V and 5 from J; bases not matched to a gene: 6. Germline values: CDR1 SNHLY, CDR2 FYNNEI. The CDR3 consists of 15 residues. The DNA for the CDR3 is TGTGCCAGCAGTGATGAGCGGGGGGGCTGGGAGACCCAGTACTTC. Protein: CASSDERGGWETQYF.

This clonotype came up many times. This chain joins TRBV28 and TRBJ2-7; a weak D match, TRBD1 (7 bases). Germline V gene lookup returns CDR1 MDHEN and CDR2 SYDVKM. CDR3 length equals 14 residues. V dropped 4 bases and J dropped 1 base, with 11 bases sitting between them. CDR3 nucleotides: TGTGCCAGCAGTTGGGGGGACAGATCCTACGAGCAGTACTTC. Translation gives CASSWGDRSYEQYF.

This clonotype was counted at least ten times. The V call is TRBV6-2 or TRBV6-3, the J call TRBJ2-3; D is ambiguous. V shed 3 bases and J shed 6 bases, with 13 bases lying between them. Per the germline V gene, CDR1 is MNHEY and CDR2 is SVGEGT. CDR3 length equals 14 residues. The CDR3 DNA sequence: TGTGCCAGCAGTTATGTGCTGTCGTGGGATACGCAGTATTTT. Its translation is CASSYVLSWDTQYF.

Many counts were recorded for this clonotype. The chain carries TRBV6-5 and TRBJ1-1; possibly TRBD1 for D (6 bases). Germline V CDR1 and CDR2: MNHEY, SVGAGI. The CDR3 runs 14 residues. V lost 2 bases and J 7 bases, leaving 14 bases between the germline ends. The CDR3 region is CASSYAGQPVEAFF. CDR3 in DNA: TGTGCCAGCAGTTACGCAGGACAGCCAGTTGAAGCTTTCTTT.

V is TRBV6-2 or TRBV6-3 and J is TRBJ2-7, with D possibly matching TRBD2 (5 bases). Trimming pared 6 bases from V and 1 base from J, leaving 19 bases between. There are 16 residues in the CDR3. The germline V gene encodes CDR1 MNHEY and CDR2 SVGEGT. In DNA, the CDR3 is TGTGCCAGCAGCCCCGTCGGGGAGCCGAGGTCCTACGAGCAGTACTTC. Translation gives CASSPVGEPRSYEQYF.

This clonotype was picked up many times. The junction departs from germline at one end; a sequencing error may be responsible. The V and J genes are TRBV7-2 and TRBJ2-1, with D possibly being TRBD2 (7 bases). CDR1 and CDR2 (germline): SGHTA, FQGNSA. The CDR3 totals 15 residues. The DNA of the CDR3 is TGTGCCGGCAGCTTAGGGGGGGCCGTTTACAATGAGCAGTTCTTC. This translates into CAGSLGGAVYNEQFF. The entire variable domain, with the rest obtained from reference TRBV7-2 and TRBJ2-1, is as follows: GAGVSQSPSNKVTEKGKDVELRCDPISGHTALYWYRQSLGQGLEFLIYFQGNSAPDKSGLPSDRFSAERTGGSVSTLTIQRTQQEDSAVYLCAGSLGGAVYNEQFFGPGTRLTVL.

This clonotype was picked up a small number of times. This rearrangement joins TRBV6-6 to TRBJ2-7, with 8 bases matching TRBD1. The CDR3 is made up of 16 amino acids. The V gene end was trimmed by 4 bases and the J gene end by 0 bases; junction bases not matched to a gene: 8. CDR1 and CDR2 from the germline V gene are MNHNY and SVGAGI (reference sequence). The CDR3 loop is CASSSYGTGASYEQYF. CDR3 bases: TGTGCCAGCAGTTCCTACGGGACAGGCGCCTCCTACGAGCAGTACTTC.

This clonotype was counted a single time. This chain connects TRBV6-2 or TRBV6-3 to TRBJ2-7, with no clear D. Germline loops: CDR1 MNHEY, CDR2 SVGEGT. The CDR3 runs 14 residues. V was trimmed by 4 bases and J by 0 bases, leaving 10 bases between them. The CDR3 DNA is TGTGCCAGCAGTTGCGACTCGGGCTCCTACGAGCAGTACTTC. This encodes CASSCDSGSYEQYF.